This entry concerns a single TCR beta chain. Its antigen is still unknown. The CDR3 sequence is 15 residues long. The V end was cut by 6 bases, the J end by 4 bases, with 18 bases between. CDR1 and CDR2 from the germline V gene are SNHLY and FYNNEI. These data belong to a study of identifying expanded T cells in peripheral blood. Study-wide results and limits: Technical replicates showed about 1.2 changed clones; two weeks 15 to 20; four weeks 19. Two-week clone count variance significantly increased as total template count grew.

TCRdb's table, derived via immunoSEQ multiplex PCR, lists solely in-frame clones and lacks some. The sample contains roughly 120,000 clones, 88% of which appear only once. Healthy donors had no documented immune events, such as infections, while sampled. The gene calls are TRBV2 and TRBJ2-5, with D possibly being TRBD2 (7 bases). The TCR comes from a person aged 18-69 years in good health. Sequenced material: blood. In DNA, the CDR3 is TGTGCCAGCAGGAAGGCTAGCGGAGGGGGAGAGACCCAGTACTTC. This encodes CASRKASGGGETQYF.